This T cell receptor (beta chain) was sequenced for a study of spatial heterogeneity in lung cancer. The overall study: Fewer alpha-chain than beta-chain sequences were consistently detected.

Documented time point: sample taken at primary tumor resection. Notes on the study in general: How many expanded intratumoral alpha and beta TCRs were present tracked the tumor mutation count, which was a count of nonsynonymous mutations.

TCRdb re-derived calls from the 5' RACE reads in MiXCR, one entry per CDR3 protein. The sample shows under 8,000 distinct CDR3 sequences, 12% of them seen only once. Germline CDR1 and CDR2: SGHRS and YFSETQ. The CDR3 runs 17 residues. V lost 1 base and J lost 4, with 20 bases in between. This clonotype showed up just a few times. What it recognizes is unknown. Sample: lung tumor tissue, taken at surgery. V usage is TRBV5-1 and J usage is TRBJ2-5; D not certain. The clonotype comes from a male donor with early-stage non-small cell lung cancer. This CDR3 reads CASSLMGSSAGLETQYF. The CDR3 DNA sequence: TGCGCCAGCAGCTTGATGGGGTCTAGTGCAGGCCTAGAGACCCAGTACTTC.